The clone carrying this T cell receptor beta chain has only a few counts. As yet, its antigen is unknown. These data belong to a study of blood T cells in healthy people across ages. General study results and limits: Versus aged donors, long-lived donors had higher diversity and more naive CD4+ cells.

Combining a sample-barcoded 5' primer with a J-beta primer mix, a second PCR ran for roughly 6 to 12 cycles. TCRdb processed the 5' RACE reads anew with MiXCR; each CDR3 protein has one entry. The sample shows some 1.6 million distinct CDR3 sequences, roughly 32% of them seen only once. Healthy Caucasian individuals from Russia aged roughly 6 to 100 were enrolled as donors. V gave up 3 bases and J gave up 2 bases; unmatched junction bases: 4. The CDR3 sequence is 14 residues long. Germline loops: CDR1 SQVTM, CDR2 ANQGSEA. V usage is TRBV29-1 and J usage is TRBJ2-3; TRBD2 aligns across 8 bases. The sequence came from a woman aged 30 to 39 in good health. The sequencing sample was made of blood. The CDR3 bases are TGCAGCGTTGATCGGGGGGGACACACAGATACGCAGTATTTT. Amino acids: CSVDRGGHTDTQYF.